The clone carrying this TCR beta chain was picked up one time. These data are taken from a study of OX40 agonist ivuxolimab in advanced cancers. CDR1 and CDR2 from the germline V gene are SGHRS and YFSETQ. V lost 6 bases and J lost 7, with 8 bases in between. The CDR3 length is 11 residues. Profiled with immunoSEQ multiplex PCR; TCRdb holds only in-frame clones, not every one. Of 10,000 to 15,000 clones listed, roughly 82% are singletons. Sample: CD4+ or CD8+ T cells sorted from blood, taken in a trial of the OX40 agonist ivuxolimab. The sequence was collected from an adult with an advanced solid tumor such as melanoma, head and neck, liver or kidney cancer. This chain connects TRBV5-1 to TRBJ2-1, with D maybe TRBD1 (6 bases). CDR3 in DNA: TGCGCCAGCACCCAGGGGAATGAGCAGTTCTTC. This encodes CASTQGNEQFF.